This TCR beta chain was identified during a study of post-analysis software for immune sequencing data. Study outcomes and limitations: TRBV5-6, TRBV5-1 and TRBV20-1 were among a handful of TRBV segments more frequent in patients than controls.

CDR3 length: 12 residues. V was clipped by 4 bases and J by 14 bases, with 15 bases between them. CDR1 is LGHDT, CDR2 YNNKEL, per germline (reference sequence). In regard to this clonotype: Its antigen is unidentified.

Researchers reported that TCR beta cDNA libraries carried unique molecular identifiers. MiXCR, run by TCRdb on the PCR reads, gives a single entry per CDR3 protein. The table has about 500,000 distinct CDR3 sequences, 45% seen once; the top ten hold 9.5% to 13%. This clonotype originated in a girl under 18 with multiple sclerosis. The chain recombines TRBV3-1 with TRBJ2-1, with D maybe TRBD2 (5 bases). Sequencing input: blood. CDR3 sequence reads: CASSRYRAGKFF. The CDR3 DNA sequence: TGTGCCAGCAGCCGATACCGAGCCGGGAAGTTCTTC.